A single sample gave rise to the 13 T cell receptor beta chains below, sequenced in a study of vaccination effects on CD4 cells after COVID-19 (dated by TCRdb to the early 2020s). After around 11 days of culture, CD4+ T cells were isolated with the EasySep CD4+ T cell isolation kit. Libraries were made using the immunoSEQ multiplex PCR assay. In TCRdb, the immuneACCESS table is reduced to in-frame sequences with V and J assigned. These tables do not hold every clone; where another copy was compared, an unresolved V gene accounts for under half, and the others remain unexplained. The sample yields some 40,000 clones; approximately 74% were counted once. In total, the top ten clones hold about 2.9% of the sample. For these TCRs, the target antigens are not known. The sample was CD4+ T cells from PBMCs cultured without peptide, taken before COVID-19 vaccination. The receptors originated from a human donor who received a COVID-19 vaccine.

The chain employs TRBV13 and TRBJ2-7; D gene ambiguous. The V gene's germline CDR1 is PRHDT and CDR2 FYEKMQ (reference sequence). This CDR3 has 17 residues. Deletions cut 0 bases from V and 1 base from J, with 16 bases between. This CDR3 reads CASSLGGFYGPSYEQYF. In DNA, the CDR3 is TGTGCCAGCAGCTTAGGAGGGTTTTATGGCCCATCCTACGAGCAGTACTTC. The full variable domain, in which reference TRBV13 and TRBJ2-7 provide the parts outside the CDR3, is AAGVIQSPRHLIKEKRETATLKCYPIPRHDTVYWYQQGPGQDPQFLISFYEKMQSDKGSIPDRFSAQQFSDYHSELNMSSLELGDSALYFCASSLGGFYGPSYEQYFGPGTRLTVT.

This sequence joins TRBV11-2 and TRBJ2-2; no clear D. This CDR3 contains 14 residues. The V and J ends lost 0 bases and 3 bases respectively, with 5 bases between them. Germline CDR1 and CDR2: SGHAT and FQNNGV. The CDR3, as DNA: TGTGCCAGCAGCTTAGATCCGGACACCGGGGAGCTGTTTTTT. It yields the protein CASSLDPDTGELFF. The variable domain in full, completed from reference TRBV11-2 and TRBJ2-2, reads EAGVAQSPRYKIIEKRQSVAFWCNPISGHATLYWYQQILGQGPKLLIQFQNNGVVDDSQLPKDRFSAERLKGVDSTLKIQPAKLEDSAVYLCASSLDPDTGELFFGEGSRLTVL.

The chain employs TRBV7-2 and TRBJ1-1; D call uncertain. V was trimmed by 4 bases and J by 0 bases, leaving 6 bases between them. CDR1 and CDR2 from the germline V gene are SGHTA and FQGNSA. There are 13 residues in the CDR3. The CDR3 DNA is TGTGCCAGCAGCTCAGTGCTGAACACTGAAGCTTTCTTT. Encoded protein: CASSSVLNTEAFF.

In this sample, this clone turned up a few times. J is TRBJ2-7 and V is TRBV11-3; TRBD2 matches at 9 bases. Germline assignment: CDR1 SGHNT and CDR2 YENEEA. This CDR3 has 13 amino acids. After removal of 5 bases from V and 12 bases from J, the junction contained 11 bases not matched to a gene. CDR3 sequence: CASSRGVAGVLYF. The CDR3 nucleotides are TGTGCCAGCAGCCGTGGGGTAGCGGGGGTCCTGTACTTC.

The V gene is TRBV5-4, the J gene TRBJ1-3; 7 nucleotides line up with TRBD1. The CDR3 runs 16 residues. The germline gives CDR1 SGHNT, CDR2 YYREEE (reference sequence). Losses at the gene ends were 0 bases for V and 2 bases for J; bases not matched to a gene: 5. The CDR3 loop reads CASSLGSDRAGNTIYF. CDR3 DNA sequence: TGTGCCAGCAGCTTGGGTAGTGACAGGGCTGGAAACACCATATATTTT.

This clone has a handful of counts. The chain uses TRBV6-5 and TRBJ1-5, with D possibly being TRBD1 (5 bases). Germline CDR1 and CDR2: MNHEY and SVGAGI. Between the trimmed V and J ends, which lost 8 bases and 1 base, there was a span of 9 bases. The CDR3 runs 13 residues. CDR3 protein: CASRPGSNQPQHF. The CDR3 DNA follows: TGTGCCAGCCGTCCAGGGAGCAATCAGCCCCAGCATTTT.

The J gene is TRBJ2-1, the V gene TRBV19, with 9 positions matching TRBD2. The germline CDR1 and CDR2 sequences are LNHDA and SQIVND (reference sequence). V trimming: 7 bases; J trimming: 0 bases; junction bases outside the gene matches: 10. The CDR3 sequence is 17 residues long. The CDR3 is CASTGTSHLSSYNEQFF. For the CDR3, the DNA is TGTGCCAGTACCGGGACTAGCCACCTCAGCTCCTACAATGAGCAGTTCTTC.

V is TRBV5-1 and J is TRBJ2-1, with 7 bases matching TRBD1. The CDR3 runs to 15 residues. Germline loops: CDR1 SGHRS, CDR2 YFSETQ. The J segment lost 3 bases and the V segment lost 2 bases, leaving 5 bases of the junction unmatched. CDR3 in amino acids: CASSFSDRDYNEQFF. DNA of the CDR3: TGCGCCAGCAGCTTTTCCGACAGGGACTACAATGAGCAGTTCTTC.

This chain links TRBV10-3 with TRBJ1-5; D unclear. The V and J ends lost 2 bases and 4 bases respectively, with 9 bases between them. CDR3 length: 14 residues. Germline values: CDR1 ENHRY, CDR2 SYGVKD. The CDR3: CAISEGRENQPQHF. The DNA of the CDR3 is TGTGCCATCAGTGAGGGGCGGGAGAATCAGCCCCAGCATTTT.

The V call is TRBV4-1, the J call TRBJ2-2, with 7 positions matching TRBD1. The length of the CDR3 is 17 residues. Germline values: CDR1 MGHRA, CDR2 YSYEKL. The junction had 6 bases not matched to a gene; V was cut back by 0 bases and J by 2 bases. CDR3 in DNA: TGCGCCAGCAGCCAAGAAACCTGGGACAGTAACACCGGGGAGCTGTTTTTT. Translating gives CASSQETWDSNTGELFF.

This clone was detected a few times. This chain joins TRBV5-8 and TRBJ1-1; tentative D call: TRBD1 (5 bases). CDR1 and CDR2 (germline): SGHTS, YDEGEE. CDR3 length equals 14 residues. V dropped 3 bases and J dropped 5 bases, with 14 bases sitting between them. Here the CDR3 DNA reads TGTGCCAGCAGCTCCAGGGCCGGTAGGACTGAAGCTTTCTTT. Protein product: CASSSRAGRTEAFF.

This chain uses TRBV11-2 with TRBJ2-4; TRBD1 matches 7 bases. CDR3 length equals 16 residues. V gave up 4 bases and J gave up 8 bases; unmatched junction bases: 14. Per the germline V gene, CDR1 is SGHAT and CDR2 is FQNNGV. As DNA, the CDR3 is TGTGCCAGCAGCTCGCCGGACAGGCGAAAAGGGGACATTCAGTACTTC. Translating it yields CASSSPDRRKGDIQYF.

This chain uses TRBV29-1 with TRBJ1-1, with TRBD1 identical over 8 bases. Germline V lookup: CDR1 SQVTM, CDR2 ANQGSEA. The CDR3 loop spans 12 amino acids. With 6 bases clipped from V and 7 bases from J, the junction kept 7 bases outside the gene matches. The CDR3, as DNA: TGCAGCGTCGCATCACAGGGGGTTGAAGCTTTCTTT. It codes for CSVASQGVEAFF.